This T cell receptor (beta chain) was sequenced in a study of human T cells and chemical hapten exposure. Across the whole study: Among samples, TCR yields varied mainly because of small differences in pooled library volume. Study-wide results and caveats: Against controls, expanded TCRs gave rise to significantly more large CDR3 similarity clusters. Alopecia in the donors means their immune response may deviate from healthy people's.

The V gene's germline CDR1 is SEHNR and CDR2 FQNEAQ (reference sequence). V lost 2 bases and J lost 9; bases outside the gene matches: 7. The CDR3 contains 15 residues. To note about this clonotype: The antigen remains unidentified.

Using its own MiXCR run on the RACE reads, TCRdb lists one record per CDR3 protein. The sample yields around 190,000 distinct CDR3 sequences, about 20% seen once. Stated time point: patch test 1, 2 weeks after DPC sensitization. The treatment denotes: therapeutic diphenylcyclopropenone sensitization with weekly scalp DPC. Extraction of total RNA was performed on unfractionated whole blood. This clonotype was obtained from a woman between 45 and 60 years old with alopecia areata. Some clones in this sample may be carry-over from other donors' samples. The material was whole blood, obtained in connection with sensitization to the hapten diphenylcyclopropenone (DPC). The rearrangement uses TRBV7-9 and TRBJ2-1; TRBD2 aligns across 10 bases. The CDR3 sequence: CASSLLAGGNSEQFF. CDR3 coding DNA: TGTGCCAGCAGCTTATTAGCGGGGGGAAACAGTGAGCAGTTCTTC. Complete variable domain (other parts from reference TRBV7-9 and TRBJ2-1): DTGVSQNPRHKITKRGQNVTFRCDPISEHNRLYWYRQTLGQGPEFLTYFQNEAQLEKSRLLSDRFSAERPKGSFSTLEIQRTEQGDSAMYLCASSLLAGGNSEQFFGPGTRLTVL.